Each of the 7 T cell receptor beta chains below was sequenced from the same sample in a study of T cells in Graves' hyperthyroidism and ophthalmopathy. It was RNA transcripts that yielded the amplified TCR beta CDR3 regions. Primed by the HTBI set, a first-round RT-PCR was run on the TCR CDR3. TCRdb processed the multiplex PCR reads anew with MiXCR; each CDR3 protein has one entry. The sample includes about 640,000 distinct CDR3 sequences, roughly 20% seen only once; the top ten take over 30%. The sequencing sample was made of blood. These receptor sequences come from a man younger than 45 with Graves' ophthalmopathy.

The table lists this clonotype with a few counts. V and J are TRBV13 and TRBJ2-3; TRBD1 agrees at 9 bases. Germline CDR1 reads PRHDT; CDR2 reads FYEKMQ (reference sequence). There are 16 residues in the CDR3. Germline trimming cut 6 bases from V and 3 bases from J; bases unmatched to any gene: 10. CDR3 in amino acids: CASSLPGTGLTDTQYF. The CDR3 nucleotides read TGTGCCAGCAGTCTTCCCGGGACAGGGCTAACAGATACGCAGTATTTT.

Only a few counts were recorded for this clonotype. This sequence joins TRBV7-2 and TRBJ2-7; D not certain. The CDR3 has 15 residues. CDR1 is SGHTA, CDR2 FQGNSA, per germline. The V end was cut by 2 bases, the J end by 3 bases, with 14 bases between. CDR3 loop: CASSLRMVAGYEQYF. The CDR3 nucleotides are TGTGCCAGCAGCTTAAGGATGGTAGCAGGCTACGAGCAGTACTTC.

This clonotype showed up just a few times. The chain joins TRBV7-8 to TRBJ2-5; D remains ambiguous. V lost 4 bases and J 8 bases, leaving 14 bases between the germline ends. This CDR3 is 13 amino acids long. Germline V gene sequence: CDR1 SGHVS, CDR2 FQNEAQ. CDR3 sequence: CASSSPEWSTQYF. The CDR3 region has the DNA TGTGCCAGCAGCTCGCCGGAATGGAGCACCCAGTACTTC.

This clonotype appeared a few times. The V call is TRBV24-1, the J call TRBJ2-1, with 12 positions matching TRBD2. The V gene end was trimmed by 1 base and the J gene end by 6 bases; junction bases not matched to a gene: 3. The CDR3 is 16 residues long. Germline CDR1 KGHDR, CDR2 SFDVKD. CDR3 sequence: CATSDFLAGGVNEQFF. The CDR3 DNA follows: TGTGCCACCAGTGATTTCCTAGCGGGAGGGGTCAATGAGCAGTTCTTC.

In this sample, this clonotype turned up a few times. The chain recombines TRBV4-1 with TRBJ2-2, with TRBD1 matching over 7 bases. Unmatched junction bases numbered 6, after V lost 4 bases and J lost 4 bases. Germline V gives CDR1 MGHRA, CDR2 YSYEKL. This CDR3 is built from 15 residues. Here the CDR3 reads CASSPGTVSTGELFF. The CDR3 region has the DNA TGCGCCAGCAGCCCCGGGACAGTATCCACCGGGGAGCTGTTTTTT.

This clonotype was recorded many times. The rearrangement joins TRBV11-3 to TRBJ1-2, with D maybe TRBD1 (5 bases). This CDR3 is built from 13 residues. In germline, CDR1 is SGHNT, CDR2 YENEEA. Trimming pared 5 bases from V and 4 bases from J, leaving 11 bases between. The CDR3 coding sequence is TGTGCCAGCAGCCCGCGGGGGATCTATGGCTACACCTTC. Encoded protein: CASSPRGIYGYTF.

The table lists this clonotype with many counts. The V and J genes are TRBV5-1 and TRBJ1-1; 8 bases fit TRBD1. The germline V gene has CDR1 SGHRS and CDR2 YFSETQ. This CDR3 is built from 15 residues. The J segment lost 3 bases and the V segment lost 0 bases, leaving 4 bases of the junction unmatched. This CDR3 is CASSLGQGPYTEAFF. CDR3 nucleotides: TGCGCCAGCAGCTTGGGACAGGGGCCCTACACTGAAGCTTTCTTT.